These 8 T cell receptor beta chains were sequenced from one sample in a study of blood T cell repertoires in COVID-19. Libraries were prepared by immunoSEQ multiplex PCR; TCRdb keeps only in-frame clonotypes and omits some of them. The sample includes 250,000 to 300,000 clones, 70% to 90% of them seen just once. The sample was PBMCs or T cells enriched from blood (not recorded which). The receptors originated from a woman aged 50 to 65 who had recovered from COVID-19.

This chain connects TRBV5-1 to TRBJ2-2, with TRBD2 as a possible D gene (6 bases). Germline V CDR1 and CDR2: SGHRS, YFSETQ. Trimming took off 1 base at V and 0 bases at J, with 13 bases between the two ends. The CDR3 sequence is 17 residues long. The DNA of the CDR3 is TGCGCCAGCAGCTTGATGGCTAGCGCTACGAACACCGGGGAGCTGTTTTTT. This gives the protein CASSLMASATNTGELFF.

V usage is TRBV2 and J usage is TRBJ2-2, with D tentatively TRBD2 (7 bases). The CDR3 extends over 16 amino acids. Germline assignment: CDR1 SNHLY and CDR2 FYNNEI. V lost 2 bases and J lost 4, with 14 bases in between. CDR3 coding DNA: TGTGCCAGCAGTGAATATGGGGGGGCGCTCACCGGGGAGCTGTTTTTT. Translation: CASSEYGGALTGELFF.

The chain has TRBV4-1 and TRBJ1-2; 7 bases map to TRBD1. Germline CDR1 is MGHRA and CDR2 is YSYEKL. This CDR3 spans 13 amino acids. V lost 5 bases, J lost 3 bases, and 3 bases stayed unmatched. The CDR3 nucleotides are TGCGCCAGCAGCGGGGGACAGCACTATGGCTACACCTTC. Amino acid sequence: CASSGGQHYGYTF.

This chain connects TRBV9 to TRBJ1-5; TRBD1 matches 11 bases. The CDR3 runs 14 residues. Losses at the gene ends were 2 bases for V and 9 bases for J; bases not matched to a gene: 4. Germline CDR1 SGDLS, CDR2 YYNGEE. The CDR3 sequence is CASSVGTGGSPQHF. CDR3 in DNA: TGTGCCAGCAGCGTCGGGACAGGGGGATCGCCCCAGCATTTT.

This chain links TRBV18 with TRBJ2-7; 10 bases align to TRBD1. The CDR3 loop spans 14 amino acids. Germline loops: CDR1 KGHSH, CDR2 LQKENI. Trimming at V came to 4 bases and at J to 1 base, leaving 1 base not matched to a gene. CDR3 nucleotide sequence: TGTGCCAGCTCACTGGGACAGGGGTCCTACGAGCAGTACTTC. Translated, it gives CASSLGQGSYEQYF.

This clone was picked up one time. The rearrangement uses TRBV11-3 and TRBJ2-3; no firm D call. The CDR3 length is 13 residues. V gave up 3 bases and J gave up 2 bases, with 6 bases separating them. CDR1 is SGHNT and CDR2 is YENEEA in the germline V gene. The CDR3 loop is CASSLEFTDTQYF. DNA for the CDR3: TGTGCCAGCAGCTTGGAGTTCACAGATACGCAGTATTTT.

The CDR3 DNA reads TGTGCCTGGAGTGGTGGTTCGCCATCGGTTCCCCAATACGAGCAGTACTTC. Its translation is CAWSGGSPSVPQYEQYF. The rearrangement uses TRBV30 and TRBJ2-7; no definite D call. V was shortened by 1 base and J by 4 bases, with 23 bases between the two germline ends. This CDR3 is 17 amino acids long. Germline loops: CDR1 GTSNPN, CDR2 SVGIG (reference sequence).

This chain uses TRBV19 with TRBJ2-2, with 9 bases identical to TRBD2. Trimming cost V 4 bases and J 6 bases; bases outside gene matches: 3. Germline CDR1 is LNHDA and CDR2 is SQIVND (reference sequence). The CDR3 is 14 amino acids. Written as DNA, the CDR3 is TGTGCCAGTAGTAGCGGGAGGGCCGCCGGGGAGCTGTTTTTT. Protein sequence: CASSSGRAAGELFF. Based on the CDR3 plus reference TRBV19 and TRBJ2-2, the full variable domain is DGGITQSPKYLFRKEGQNVTLSCEQNLNHDAMYWYRQDPGQGLRLIYYSQIVNDFQKGDIAEGYSVSREKKESFPLTVTSAQKNPTAFYLCASSSGRAAGELFFGEGSRLTVL.